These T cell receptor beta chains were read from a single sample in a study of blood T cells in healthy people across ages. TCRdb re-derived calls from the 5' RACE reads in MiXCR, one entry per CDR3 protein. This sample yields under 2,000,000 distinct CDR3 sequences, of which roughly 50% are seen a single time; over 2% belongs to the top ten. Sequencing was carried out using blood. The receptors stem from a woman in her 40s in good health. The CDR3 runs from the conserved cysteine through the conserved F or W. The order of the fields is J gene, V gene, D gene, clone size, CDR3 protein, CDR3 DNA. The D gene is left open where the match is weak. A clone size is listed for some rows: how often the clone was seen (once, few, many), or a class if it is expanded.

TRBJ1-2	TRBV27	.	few	CASKDIGTPDDYGYTF	TGTGCCAGCAAAGATATCGGGACTCCCGACGACTATGGCTACACCTTC
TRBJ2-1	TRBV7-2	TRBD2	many	CASSLSGGSYNEQFF	TGTGCCAGCAGCTTAAGCGGGGGCTCCTACAATGAGCAGTTCTTC
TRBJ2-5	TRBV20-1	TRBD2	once	CSASWLAGSQYF	TGCAGTGCTAGTTGGCTAGCGGGGTCACAGTACTTC
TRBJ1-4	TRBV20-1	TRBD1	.	CSDRDRAGGSPRGKLFF	TGCAGTGATAGAGATAGGGCAGGGGGTTCCCCTCGAGGAAAACTGTTTTTT
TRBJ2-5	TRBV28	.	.	CASSPGHGGTQYF	TGTGCCAGCAGCCCCGGACATGGCGGGACCCAGTACTTC
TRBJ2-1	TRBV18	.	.	CASSKDLQPVNEQFF	TGTGCCAGCTCAAAGGACCTTCAACCTGTCAATGAGCAGTTCTTC
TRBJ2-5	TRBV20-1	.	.	CSAQKGETQYF	TGCAGTGCCCAGAAGGGAGAGACCCAGTACTTC
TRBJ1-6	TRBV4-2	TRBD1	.	CASSQRPGQGDSPLHF	TGTGCCAGCAGCCAAAGACCGGGACAGGGGGATTCACCCCTCCACTTT
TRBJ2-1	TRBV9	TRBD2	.	CASSVSGGDYNEQFF	TGTGCCAGCAGCGTATCTGGGGGGGACTACAATGAGCAGTTCTTC
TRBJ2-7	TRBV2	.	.	CASSERGGPREQYF	TGTGCCAGCAGTGAAAGGGGGGGGCCGAGAGAGCAGTACTTC
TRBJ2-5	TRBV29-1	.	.	CSVEDRPAKTQYF	TGCAGCGTTGAAGATCGCCCTGCGAAGACCCAGTACTTC
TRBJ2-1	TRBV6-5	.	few	CASGVNEQFF	TGTGCCAGCGGGGTCAATGAGCAGTTCTTC
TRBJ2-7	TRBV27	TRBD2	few	CASSFSGGDNEQYF	TGTGCCAGCAGTTTCAGCGGGGGGGACAATGAGCAGTACTTC
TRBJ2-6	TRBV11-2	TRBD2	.	CASSFLLLAGGPGANVLTF	TGTGCCAGCAGCTTCCTTTTACTAGCGGGGGGTCCTGGGGCCAACGTCCTGACTTTC
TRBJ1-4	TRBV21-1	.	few	CASSKVGIVEKLFF	TGTGCCAGCAGCAAAGTAGGGATCGTTGAAAAACTGTTTTTT
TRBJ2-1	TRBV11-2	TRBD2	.	CASSSELAGVYNEQFF	TGTGCCAGCAGCTCTGAACTAGCGGGGGTTTACAATGAGCAGTTCTTC
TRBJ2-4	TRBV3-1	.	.	CASSQDWVAKNIQYF	TGTGCCAGCAGCCAAGACTGGGTAGCCAAAAACATTCAGTACTTC
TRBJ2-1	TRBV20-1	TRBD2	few	CSARGKAGREQFF	TGCAGTGCTAGAGGGAAAGCGGGACGGGAACAGTTCTTC
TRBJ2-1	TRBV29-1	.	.	CSVEGRSSYNEQFF	TGCAGCGTTGAGGGCCGTAGCTCCTACAATGAGCAGTTCTTC
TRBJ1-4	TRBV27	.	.	CASSLRPKEKLFF	TGTGCCAGCAGTTTACGCCCCAAAGAAAAACTGTTTTTT
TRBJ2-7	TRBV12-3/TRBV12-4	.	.	CASSWDFLYEQYF	TGTGCCAGCAGTTGGGATTTCCTTTACGAGCAGTACTTC
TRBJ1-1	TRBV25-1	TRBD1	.	CASRIRGQAFF	TGTGCCAGCAGAATCAGGGGGCAAGCTTTCTTT
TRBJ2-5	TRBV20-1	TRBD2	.	CSARVGLAGTQETQYF	TGCAGTGCTAGAGTGGGCCTAGCGGGGACCCAAGAGACCCAGTACTTC
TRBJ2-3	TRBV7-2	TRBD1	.	CASSPRWDRVVTDTQYF	TGTGCCAGCAGCCCCCGGTGGGACAGGGTGGTCACAGATACGCAGTATTTT
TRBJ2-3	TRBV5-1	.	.	CASSLGATSSTDTQYF	TGCGCCAGCAGCTTGGGGGCTACTTCGAGCACAGATACGCAGTATTTT
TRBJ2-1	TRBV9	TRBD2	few	CASSVLAGGSDEQFF	TGTGCCAGCAGCGTACTAGCGGGGGGGTCTGATGAGCAGTTCTTC
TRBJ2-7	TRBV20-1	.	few	CSASPGPRDGNYEQYF	TGCAGTGCTAGTCCGGGGCCGCGGGACGGCAACTACGAGCAGTACTTC
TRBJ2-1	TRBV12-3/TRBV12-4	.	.	CASTLLGAYNEQFF	TGTGCCAGCACCCTACTGGGGGCCTACAATGAGCAGTTCTTC
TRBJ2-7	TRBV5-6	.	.	CASRSWGRAYEQYF	TGTGCCAGCAGGTCATGGGGACGGGCATACGAGCAGTACTTC
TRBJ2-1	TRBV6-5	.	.	CASSYSRDGNEQFF	TGTGCCAGCAGTTACTCCAGGGATGGCAATGAGCAGTTCTTC
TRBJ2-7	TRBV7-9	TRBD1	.	CASSSTRDRGVEQYF	TGTGCCAGCAGCTCCACCCGGGACAGGGGGGTCGAGCAGTACTTC
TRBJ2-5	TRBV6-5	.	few	CASKMALATETQYF	TGTGCCAGCAAAATGGCACTAGCTACTGAGACCCAGTACTTC
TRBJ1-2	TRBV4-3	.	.	CASSQGGGRSYGYTF	TGCGCCAGCAGCCAAGGAGGGGGTCGTTCGTATGGCTACACCTTC
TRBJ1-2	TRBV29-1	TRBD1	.	CSVAGGQLYGYTF	TGCAGCGTTGCGGGGGGACAGTTATATGGCTACACCTTC
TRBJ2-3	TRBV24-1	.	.	CATSDLGASTDTQYF	TGTGCCACCAGTGATCTGGGGGCCAGCACAGATACGCAGTATTTT
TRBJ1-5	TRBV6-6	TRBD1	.	CASTVGQDSNQPQHF	TGTGCCAGCACCGTTGGACAGGATAGCAATCAGCCCCAGCATTTT
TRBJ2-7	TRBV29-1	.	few	CSVAEGAEYEQYF	TGCAGCGTTGCGGAGGGGGCGGAATACGAGCAGTACTTC
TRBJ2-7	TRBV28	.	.	CASSYSRGRPGYEQYF	TGTGCCAGCAGTTACTCGAGGGGACGCCCGGGTTACGAGCAGTACTTC
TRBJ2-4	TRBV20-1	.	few	CSASGGPALAKNIQYF	TGCAGTGCTAGCGGGGGCCCGGCCCTAGCCAAAAACATTCAGTACTTC
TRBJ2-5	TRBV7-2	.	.	CASSSSRRTVETQYF	TGTGCCAGCAGCTCCTCGCGGCGAACCGTTGAGACCCAGTACTTC
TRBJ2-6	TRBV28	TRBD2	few	CASSSSGGTGANVLTF	TGTGCCAGCAGTTCCTCGGGAGGGACTGGGGCCAACGTCCTGACTTTC
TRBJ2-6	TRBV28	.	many	CASSSPSSGANVLTF	TGTGCCAGCAGTTCCCCTTCCTCTGGGGCCAACGTCCTGACTTTC
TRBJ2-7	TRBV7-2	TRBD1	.	CASSRTGDFNSYEQYF	TGTGCCAGCAGTAGGACAGGGGACTTTAACTCCTACGAGCAGTACTTC
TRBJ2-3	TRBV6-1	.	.	CASSEAVAGAVSDTQYF	TGTGCCAGCAGTGAAGCTGTGGCGGGGGCCGTATCAGATACGCAGTATTTT